This note documents a single T cell receptor (beta chain) sequence. The sample holds many counts of this clonotype. No antigen is known for it. Base quality data are lacking; no much larger clone is found one base away. This specimen comes from a study of T cells in Graves' hyperthyroidism and ophthalmopathy (dated by TCRdb to the late 2010s). Broadly, across the study: Peripheral blood was collected at initial diagnosis, before any treatment. To identify distinguishing TCR V-J signatures, a discovery cohort of about 95 patients was used, comprising some 43 with Graves' ophthalmopathy and some 60 with stable Graves' hyperthyroidism. In about 6 Graves' hyperthyroidism patients, the study also compared T-cell repertoires from thyroid tissue with T-cell repertoires from blood. The 95 to 100 discovery patients were randomly split 7:3 into training and test sets. According to the paper, TCR Vbeta CDR3 sequencing was carried out on around 140 peripheral blood samples, which came from about 45 ophthalmopathy, about 75 hyperthyroidism and around 17 progressor patients. After sampling, hyperthyroidism patients received methimazole starting at 30 mg daily, and ophthalmopathy patients received high-dose intravenous methylprednisolone. Prospective prediction of ophthalmopathy was tested in an independent validation cohort of 18 to 20 hyperthyroidism patients and around 16 patients who later progressed to ophthalmopathy.

Looking up the germline V gene yields CDR1 LGHNA and CDR2 YNFKEQ. At the junction V is shortened by 4 bases and J by 4 bases; bases outside the gene matches: 3. There are 14 amino acids in the CDR3, from cysteine to phenylalanine inclusive. Only CDR3 DNA is held: 42 bases, read in frame from base 1. Moderately to severely active disease, a Clinical Activity Score of at least 3, a NOSPECS grade of at least 4, and a duration under 3 months were present in ophthalmopathy patients. Any patient with an uncontrolled infection, another autoimmune disease, pregnancy or lactation was excluded. Clinical symptoms, serum thyroxine and TRAb, thyroid ultrasound, and orbital computed tomography formed the basis for the diagnoses. Ficoll-Paque density gradient centrifugation was used to isolate PBMCs from approximately 10 ml of fresh peripheral blood. Total RNA was extracted using Trizol reagent, and RNA quality was assessed on an Agilent 2100 Bioanalyzer.

Amplification of TCR beta CDR3 regions was carried out from RNA transcripts. A first-round RT-PCR of the TCR CDR3 used the HTBI primer set with the Qiagen OneStep RT-PCR kit. Libraries were constructed in a second round of multiplex PCR, after which size selection and purification were carried out. The libraries were sequenced on an Illumina HiSeq2000 using paired-end 100 bp reads. Regarding the original processing steps: SOAPnuke was used to process the raw data, throwing out any read that contained adapters or uncalled bases, had a mean Phred below 15, or lacked an exact constant-primer or identifier match. High-quality paired reads were merged with COPE v1.2.5, and unique nucleotide sequences were defined as clonotypes. MiTCR v1.1 was used to align clonotypes to the IMGT TRBV, TRBD and TRBJ reference segments. The analysis was restricted to V-J combinations with a frequency above 0.0001, which together covered approximately 99% of the repertoires. The TCS score was defined as the ratio of F50 (clonal expansion) to E x V (chaos), calculated using BLOSUM62-based TCRdist between CDR3 peptides within each V-J. Welch's t-statistics and random forest reduced 500 to 550 V-J features to 10 to 15, which were used in a naive Bayes classifier (R e1071). The public reads were run again by TCRdb, first through fastp at Q25 and then through MiXCR, and only productive beta chains were kept. Each CDR3 protein gets just one entry, which takes the most common genes and DNA from the rows behind it. TCRdb's processing, not the study's, gives the V and J calls here. The table for this sample lists roughly 350,000 distinct CDR3 sequences; roughly 15% of them were counted only once. The ten largest clones capture about 20% of the sample.

The paper's findings and limits, for the study overall: In validation, the model predicted progression to ophthalmopathy with 55% to 71% sensitivity and 72% to 85% specificity, a median of approximately 6.7 months before onset. Most expanded thyroid clonotypes (frequency above 0.001) were also detected in blood, suggesting blood repertoires may reflect thyroid immune responses. A model built on a 13 V-J signature distinguished ophthalmopathy from stable hyperthyroidism, reaching around 88% sensitivity and around 81% specificity in cross-validation and 80%/75% in testing. Sample size was not statistically predetermined, and blinding of investigators to group allocation was not performed.

This sequence originates from a young woman with Graves' ophthalmopathy. The V gene is TRBV4-2 and the J gene is TRBJ2-3; 9 central nucleotides agree with TRBD2. The sequenced sample consisted of blood. The nucleotide sequence is TGTGCCAGCAGCCCGCGGACTAGCGCAGATACGCAGTATTTT. This translates into CASSPRTSADTQYF.